Listed here is a single TCR beta chain. Assay used: immunoSEQ multiplex PCR; TCRdb lists only in-frame clones, some missing. The sample holds about 7,600 clones, around three quarters seen once. These data are taken from a study of tumor-infiltrating lymphocytes in localized non-small cell lung cancer. Germline CDR1 is LGHNA and CDR2 is YNFKEQ. The CDR3 has 15 residues. V lost 4 bases to trimming and J lost 3 bases, with 13 bases between them. The V gene is TRBV4-2, the J gene TRBJ1-5; D might be TRBD1 (6 bases). The receptor's source is a human donor with non-small cell lung cancer. The sequenced sample was uninvolved lung tissue not adjacent to the tumor. CDR3 bases: TGTGCCAGCAGCCCAGGGGCGACAAACAATCAGCCCCAGCATTTT. It specifies CASSPGATNNQPQHF.